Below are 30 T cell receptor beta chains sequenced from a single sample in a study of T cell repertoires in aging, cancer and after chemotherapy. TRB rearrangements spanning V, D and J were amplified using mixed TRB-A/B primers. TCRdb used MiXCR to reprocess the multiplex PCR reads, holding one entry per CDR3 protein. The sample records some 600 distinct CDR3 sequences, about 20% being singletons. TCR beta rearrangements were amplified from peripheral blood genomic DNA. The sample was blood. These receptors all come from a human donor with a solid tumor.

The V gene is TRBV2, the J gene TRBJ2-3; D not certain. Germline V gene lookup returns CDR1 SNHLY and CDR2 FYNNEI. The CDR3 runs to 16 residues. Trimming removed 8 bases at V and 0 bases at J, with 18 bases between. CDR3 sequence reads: CASLRSYSGSTDTQYF. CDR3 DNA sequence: TGTGCCAGCTTAAGATCCTATAGTGGGAGCACAGATACGCAGTATTTT.

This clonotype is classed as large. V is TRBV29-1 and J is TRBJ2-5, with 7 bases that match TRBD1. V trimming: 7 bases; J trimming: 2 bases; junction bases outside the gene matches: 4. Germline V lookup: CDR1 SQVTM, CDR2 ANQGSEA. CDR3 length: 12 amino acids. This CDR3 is CSAVRGQETQYF. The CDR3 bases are TGCAGCGCCGTCAGGGGGCAAGAGACCCAGTACTTC.

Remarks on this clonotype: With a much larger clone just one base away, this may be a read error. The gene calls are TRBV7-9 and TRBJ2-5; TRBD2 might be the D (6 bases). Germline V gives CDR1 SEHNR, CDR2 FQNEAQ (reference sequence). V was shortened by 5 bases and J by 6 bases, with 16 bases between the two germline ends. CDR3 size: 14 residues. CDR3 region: CASSPGTAWQTQYF. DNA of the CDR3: TGTGCCAGCAGCCCCGGGACTGCCTGGCAGACCCAGTACTTC.

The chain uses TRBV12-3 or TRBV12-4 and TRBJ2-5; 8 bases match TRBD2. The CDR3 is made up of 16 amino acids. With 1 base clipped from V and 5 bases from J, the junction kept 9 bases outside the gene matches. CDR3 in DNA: TGTGCCAGCAGTTTAGGATACCCCGGGACTAGTGAGACCCAGTACTTC. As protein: CASSLGYPGTSETQYF.

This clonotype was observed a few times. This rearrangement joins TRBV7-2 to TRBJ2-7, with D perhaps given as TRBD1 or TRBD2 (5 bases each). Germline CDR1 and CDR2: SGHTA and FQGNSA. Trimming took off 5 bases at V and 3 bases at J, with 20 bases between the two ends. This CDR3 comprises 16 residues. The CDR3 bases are TGTGCCAGCAGCCCAAACTCCGGGACCCCACTCTACGAGCAGTACTTC. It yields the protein CASSPNSGTPLYEQYF.

CDR3: CASSPGGLAGAQETQYF. CDR3 bases: TGCGCCAGCAGCCCTGGCGGCCTAGCGGGGGCCCAAGAGACCCAGTACTTC. The J gene is TRBJ2-5, the V gene TRBV5-1; 10 nucleotides line up with TRBD2. The CDR3 consists of 17 residues. The germline V gene has CDR1 SGHRS and CDR2 YFSETQ. Unmatched junction bases numbered 10, after V lost 4 bases and J lost 1 base.

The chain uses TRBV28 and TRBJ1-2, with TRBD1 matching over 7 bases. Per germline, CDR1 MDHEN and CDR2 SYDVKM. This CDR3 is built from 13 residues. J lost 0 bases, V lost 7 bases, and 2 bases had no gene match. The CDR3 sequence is CASKQGANYGYTF. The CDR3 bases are TGTGCCAGCAAGCAGGGGGCTAACTATGGCTACACCTTC.

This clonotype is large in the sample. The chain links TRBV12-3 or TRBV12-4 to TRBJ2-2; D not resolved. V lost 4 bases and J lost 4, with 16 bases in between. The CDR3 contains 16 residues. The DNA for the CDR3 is TGTGCCAGCAGTTCCCGGTACTCTGTGCTCACCGGGGAGCTGTTTTTT. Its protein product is CASSSRYSVLTGELFF.

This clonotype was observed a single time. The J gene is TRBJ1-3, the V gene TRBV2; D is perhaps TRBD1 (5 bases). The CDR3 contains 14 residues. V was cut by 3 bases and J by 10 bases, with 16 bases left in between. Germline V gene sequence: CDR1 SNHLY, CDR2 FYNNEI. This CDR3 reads CASSDGTASGTIYF. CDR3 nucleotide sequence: TGTGCCAGCAGTGACGGGACCGCCAGTGGGACCATATATTTT.

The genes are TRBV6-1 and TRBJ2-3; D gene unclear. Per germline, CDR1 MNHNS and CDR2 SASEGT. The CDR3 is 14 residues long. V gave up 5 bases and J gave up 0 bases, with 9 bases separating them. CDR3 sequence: CASSYVGSTDTQYF. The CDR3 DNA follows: TGTGCCAGCAGTTACGTCGGTAGCACAGATACGCAGTATTTT.

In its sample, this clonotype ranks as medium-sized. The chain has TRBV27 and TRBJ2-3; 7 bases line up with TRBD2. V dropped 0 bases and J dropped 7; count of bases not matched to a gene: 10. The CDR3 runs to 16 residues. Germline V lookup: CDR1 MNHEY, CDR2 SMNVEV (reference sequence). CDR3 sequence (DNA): TGTGCCAGCAGTTTATCGTCTAGCGGTCGGGGCTATACGCAGTATTTT. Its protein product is CASSLSSSGRGYTQYF.

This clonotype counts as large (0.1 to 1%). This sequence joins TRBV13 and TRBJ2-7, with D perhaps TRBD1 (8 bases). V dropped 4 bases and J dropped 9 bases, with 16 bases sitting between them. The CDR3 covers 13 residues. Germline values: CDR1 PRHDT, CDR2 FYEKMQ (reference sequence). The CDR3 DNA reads TGTGCCAGCAGCTCTGGACAGGGAGGGTCGCAGTACTTC. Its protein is CASSSGQGGSQYF.

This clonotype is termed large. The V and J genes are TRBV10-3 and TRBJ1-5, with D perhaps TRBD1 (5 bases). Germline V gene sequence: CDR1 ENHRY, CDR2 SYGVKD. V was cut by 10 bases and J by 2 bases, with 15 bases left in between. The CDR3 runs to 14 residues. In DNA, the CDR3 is TGTGCCACGCGGGACCCCGGAGGCAATCAGCCCCAGCATTTT. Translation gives CATRDPGGNQPQHF.

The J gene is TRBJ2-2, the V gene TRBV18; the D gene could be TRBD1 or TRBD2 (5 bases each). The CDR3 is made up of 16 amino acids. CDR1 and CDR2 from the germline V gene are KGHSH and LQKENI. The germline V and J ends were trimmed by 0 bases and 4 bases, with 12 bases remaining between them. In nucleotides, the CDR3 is TGTGCCAGCTCACCACCGAGTTCCGGGGCCACCGGGGAGCTGTTTTTT. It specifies CASSPPSSGATGELFF.

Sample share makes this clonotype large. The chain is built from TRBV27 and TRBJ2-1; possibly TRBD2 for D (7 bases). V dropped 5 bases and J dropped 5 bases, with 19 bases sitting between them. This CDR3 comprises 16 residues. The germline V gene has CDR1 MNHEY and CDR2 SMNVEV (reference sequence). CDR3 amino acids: CASSPYSRGGHNEQFF. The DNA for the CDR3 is TGTGCCAGCAGTCCCTATAGTAGGGGGGGGCACAATGAGCAGTTCTTC.

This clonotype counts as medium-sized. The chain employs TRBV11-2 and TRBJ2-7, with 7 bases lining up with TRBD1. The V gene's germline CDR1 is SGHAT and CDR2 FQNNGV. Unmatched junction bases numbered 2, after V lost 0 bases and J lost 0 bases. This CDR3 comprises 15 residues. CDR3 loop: CASSLDPGGSYEQYF. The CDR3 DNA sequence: TGTGCCAGCAGCTTAGATCCAGGGGGCTCCTACGAGCAGTACTTC. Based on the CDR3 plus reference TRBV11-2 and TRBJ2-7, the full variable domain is EAGVAQSPRYKIIEKRQSVAFWCNPISGHATLYWYQQILGQGPKLLIQFQNNGVVDDSQLPKDRFSAERLKGVDSTLKIQPAKLEDSAVYLCASSLDPGGSYEQYFGPGTRLTVT.

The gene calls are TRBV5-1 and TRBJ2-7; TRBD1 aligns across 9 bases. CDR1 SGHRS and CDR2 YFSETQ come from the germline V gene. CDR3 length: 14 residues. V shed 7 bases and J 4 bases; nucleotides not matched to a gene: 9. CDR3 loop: CASCQGTGRYEQYF. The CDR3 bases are TGCGCCAGCTGCCAGGGGACAGGGAGGTACGAGCAGTACTTC.

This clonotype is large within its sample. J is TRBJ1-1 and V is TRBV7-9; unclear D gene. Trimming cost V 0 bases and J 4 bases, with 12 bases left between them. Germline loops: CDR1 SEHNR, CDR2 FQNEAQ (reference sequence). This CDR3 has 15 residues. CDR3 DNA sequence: TGTGCCAGCAGCTTAGCCCGGGGAATAGGCACTGAAGCTTTCTTT. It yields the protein CASSLARGIGTEAFF.

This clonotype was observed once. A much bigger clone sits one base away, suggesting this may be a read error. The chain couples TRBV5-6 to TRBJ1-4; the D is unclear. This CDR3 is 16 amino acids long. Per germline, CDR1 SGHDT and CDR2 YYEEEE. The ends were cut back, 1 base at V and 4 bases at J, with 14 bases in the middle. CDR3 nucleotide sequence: TGTGCCAGCAGCTTGAGAGGTCCCGAAAATAATGAAAAACTGTTTTTT. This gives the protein CASSLRGPENNEKLFF.

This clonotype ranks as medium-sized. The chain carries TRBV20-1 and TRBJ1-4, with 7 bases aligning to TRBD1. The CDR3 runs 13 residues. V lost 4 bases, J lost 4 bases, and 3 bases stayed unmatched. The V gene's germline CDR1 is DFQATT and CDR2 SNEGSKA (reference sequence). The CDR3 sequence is CSAIQGINEKLFF. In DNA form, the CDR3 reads TGCAGTGCTATACAGGGGATTAATGAAAAACTGTTTTTT.

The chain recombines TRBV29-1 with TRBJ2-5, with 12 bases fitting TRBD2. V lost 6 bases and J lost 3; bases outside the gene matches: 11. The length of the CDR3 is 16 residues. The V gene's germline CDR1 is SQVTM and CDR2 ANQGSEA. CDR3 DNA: TGCAGCGTGTGGGAGACTAGCGGGGGTAGCAAAGAGACCCAGTACTTC. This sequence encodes CSVWETSGGSKETQYF. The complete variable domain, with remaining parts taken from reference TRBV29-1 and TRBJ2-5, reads SAVISQKPSRDICQRGTSLTIQCQVDSQVTMMFWYRQQPGQSLTLIATANQGSEATYESGFVIDKFPISRPNLTFSTLTVSNMSPEDSSIYLCSVWETSGGSKETQYFGPGTRLLVL.

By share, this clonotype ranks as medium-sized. CDR3 DNA: TGTGCCTGGAATTACAGATTTACTCGAGCTTTCTTT. This sequence encodes CAWNYRFTRAFF. The chain couples TRBV30 to TRBJ1-1; no clear D. V gave up 4 bases and J gave up 10 bases, with 16 bases separating them. Germline V gene lookup returns CDR1 GTSNPN and CDR2 SVGIG (reference sequence). There are 12 residues in the CDR3.

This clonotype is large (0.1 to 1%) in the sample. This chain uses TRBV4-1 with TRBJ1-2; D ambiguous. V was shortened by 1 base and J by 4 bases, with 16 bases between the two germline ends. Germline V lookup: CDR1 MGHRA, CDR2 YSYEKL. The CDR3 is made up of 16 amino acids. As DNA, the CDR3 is TGCGCCAGCAGCCAAGTAAGCACACACAACCTCTATGGCTACACCTTC. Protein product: CASSQVSTHNLYGYTF.

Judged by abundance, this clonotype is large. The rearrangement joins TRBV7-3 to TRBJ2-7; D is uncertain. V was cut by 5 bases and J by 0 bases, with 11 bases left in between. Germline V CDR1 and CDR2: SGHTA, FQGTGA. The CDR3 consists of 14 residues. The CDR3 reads CASSATASSYEQYF. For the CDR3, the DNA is TGTGCCAGCAGCGCAACGGCCAGCTCCTACGAGCAGTACTTC.

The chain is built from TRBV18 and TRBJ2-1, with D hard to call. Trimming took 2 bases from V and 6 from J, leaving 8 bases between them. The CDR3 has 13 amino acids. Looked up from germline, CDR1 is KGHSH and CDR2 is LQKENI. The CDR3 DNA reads TGTGCCAGCTCACCAGAGGTGATCAATGAGCAGTTCTTC. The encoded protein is CASSPEVINEQFF. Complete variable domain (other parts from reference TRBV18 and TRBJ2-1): NAGVMQNPRHLVRRRGQEARLRCSPMKGHSHVYWYRQLPEEGLKFMVYLQKENIIDESGMPKERFSAEFPKEGPSILRIQQVVRGDSAAYFCASSPEVINEQFFGPGTRLTVL.

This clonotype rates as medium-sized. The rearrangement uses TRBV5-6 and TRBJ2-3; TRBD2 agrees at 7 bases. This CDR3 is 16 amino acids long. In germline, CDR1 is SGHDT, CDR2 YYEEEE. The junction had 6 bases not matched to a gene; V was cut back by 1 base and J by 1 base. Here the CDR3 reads CASSLIQRGRTDTQYF. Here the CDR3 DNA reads TGTGCCAGCAGCTTGATCCAGCGGGGCCGCACAGATACGCAGTATTTT.

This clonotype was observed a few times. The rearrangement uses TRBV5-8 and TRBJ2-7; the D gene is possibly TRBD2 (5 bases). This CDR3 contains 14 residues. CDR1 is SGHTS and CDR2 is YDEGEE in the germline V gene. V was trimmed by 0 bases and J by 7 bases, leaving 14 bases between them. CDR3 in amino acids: CASSLDGSGWEQYF. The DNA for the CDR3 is TGTGCCAGCAGCTTGGATGGGAGCGGCTGGGAGCAGTACTTC.

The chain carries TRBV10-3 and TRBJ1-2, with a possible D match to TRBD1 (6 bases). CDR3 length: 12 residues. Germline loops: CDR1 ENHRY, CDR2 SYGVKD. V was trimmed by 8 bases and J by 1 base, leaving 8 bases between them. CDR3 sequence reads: CAIGGHNYGYTF. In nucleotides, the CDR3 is TGTGCCATCGGGGGACATAACTATGGCTACACCTTC.

Here the CDR3 reads CASSLGFANYGYTF. CDR3 in DNA: TGTGCCAGCAGTTTAGGTTTCGCTAACTATGGCTACACCTTC. J is TRBJ1-2 and V is TRBV28; D gene uncertain. V was cut by 2 bases and J by 0 bases, with 7 bases left in between. CDR3 length: 14 amino acids. Germline loops: CDR1 MDHEN, CDR2 SYDVKM.

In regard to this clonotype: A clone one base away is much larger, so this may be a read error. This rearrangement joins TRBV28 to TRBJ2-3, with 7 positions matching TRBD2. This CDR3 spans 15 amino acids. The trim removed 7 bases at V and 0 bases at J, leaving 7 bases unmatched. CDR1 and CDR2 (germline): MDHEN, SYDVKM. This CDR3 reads CASTPSGSSTDTQYF. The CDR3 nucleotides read TGTGCCAGCACTCCTAGCGGATCTAGCACAGATACGCAGTATTTT.